These 20 T cell receptor beta chains came from one sample sequenced in a study of cytomegalovirus exposure and HLA in healthy donors. Libraries were prepared by immunoSEQ multiplex PCR; TCRdb keeps only in-frame clonotypes and omits some of them. The sample has about 240,000 clones; approximately 86% are singletons. The specimen was PBMCs. The source of these receptors is a woman in her thirties in good health and CMV-seropositive.

The chain joins TRBV6-6 to TRBJ2-7; 7 nucleotides agree with TRBD1. This CDR3 has 14 amino acids. V was pared by 8 bases and J by 3 bases, with 10 bases of the junction left unmatched. The V gene's germline CDR1 is MNHNY and CDR2 SVGAGI (reference sequence). The CDR3 bases are TGTGCCAGCCGCTCTCAGGGGGTCCTCTACGAGCAGTACTTC. Protein: CASRSQGVLYEQYF.

This clone appeared a few times. This chain links TRBV7-2 with TRBJ2-7, with D perhaps matching TRBD2 (6 bases). V shed 0 bases and J shed 6 bases, with 24 bases lying between them. The V gene's germline CDR1 is SGHTA and CDR2 FQGNSA. The CDR3 consists of 18 residues. CDR3 sequence (DNA): TGTGCCAGCAGCTTAGCGCGGTTTATACGGGAGTTGTCGGGCGAGCAGTACTTC. It specifies CASSLARFIRELSGEQYF.

As to this clone: Additional DNA sequences in this sample encode the identical CDR3. The chain joins TRBV2 to TRBJ1-1; 7 nucleotides agree with TRBD1. The V gene end was trimmed by 5 bases and the J gene end by 5 bases; junction bases not matched to a gene: 5. CDR3 length: 13 residues. Germline CDR1 reads SNHLY; CDR2 reads FYNNEI. The CDR3 loop reads CASSRQGNTEAFF. Here the CDR3 DNA reads TGTGCCAGCAGTAGACAGGGAAATACTGAAGCTTTCTTT.

The chain has TRBV28 and TRBJ1-1; 8 bases are a match to TRBD1. This CDR3 spans 17 amino acids. CDR1 is MDHEN and CDR2 is SYDVKM in the germline V gene. The ends lost 7 bases at V and 0 bases at J; junction bases unmatched: 13. DNA for the CDR3: TGTGCCAGCATCACAGGGGGAGGAGTAGCTGTGAACACTGAAGCTTTCTTT. Residues: CASITGGGVAVNTEAFF.

This chain connects TRBV29-1 to TRBJ1-2, with D tentatively TRBD1 (6 bases). The CDR3 runs 12 residues. Germline V gives CDR1 SQVTM, CDR2 ANQGSEA. V lost 4 bases to trimming and J lost 3 bases, with 9 bases between them. Here the CDR3 reads CSVAGQYYGYTF. The CDR3 DNA is TGCAGCGTTGCTGGACAGTACTATGGCTACACCTTC.

This chain joins TRBV6-5 and TRBJ1-1; no firm D call. The CDR3 consists of 15 residues. Trimming took off 0 bases at V and 0 bases at J, with 8 bases between the two ends. Germline CDR1 and CDR2: MNHEY and SVGAGI. The CDR3 loop is CASSYSRAMNTEAFF. In DNA, the CDR3 is TGTGCCAGCAGTTACTCGCGGGCCATGAACACTGAAGCTTTCTTT.

The CDR3 reads CASSDPYRGGGYTF. For the CDR3, the DNA is TGTGCCAGCAGTGACCCGTACAGGGGTGGTGGCTACACCTTC. This chain connects TRBV6-4 to TRBJ1-2; TRBD1 matches 7 bases. The germline V gene has CDR1 MRHNA and CDR2 SNTAGT. With V trimmed by 2 bases and J by 7 bases, 7 bases remained unmatched. This CDR3 has 14 amino acids.

The V gene is TRBV10-1, the J gene TRBJ1-5; a weak D match, TRBD1 (6 bases). Trimming left V 7 bases short and J 7 bases short, with 29 bases between. The CDR3 has 18 amino acids. Germline lookup yields CDR1 WNHNN and CDR2 SYGVQD (reference sequence). CDR3 protein: CASNGRANRTAGTQPQHF. The CDR3 DNA is TGCGCCAGCAACGGGCGGGCTAATCGAACGGCAGGGACACAGCCCCAGCATTTT.

The V gene is TRBV27, the J gene TRBJ2-1; D call uncertain. This CDR3 region has 16 residues. Per germline, CDR1 MNHEY and CDR2 SMNVEV (reference sequence). Trimming pared 6 bases from V and 0 bases from J, leaving 15 bases between. CDR3 protein: CASSRRPVSSYNEQFF. The CDR3 DNA is TGTGCCAGCAGCCGGAGACCCGTGAGCTCCTACAATGAGCAGTTCTTC.

V and J are TRBV19 and TRBJ1-2, with 9 bases that match TRBD1. The V gene end was trimmed by 7 bases and the J gene end by 8 bases; junction bases not matched to a gene: 11. Germline V gene sequence: CDR1 LNHDA, CDR2 SQIVND (reference sequence). This CDR3 is 14 amino acids long. As DNA, the CDR3 is TGTGCCAGTATTCCGACAGGGGGGCTTGGGGGCTACACCTTC. This translates into CASIPTGGLGGYTF.

The chain links TRBV5-4 to TRBJ1-3, with a possible D match to TRBD1 (6 bases). Germline CDR1 reads SGHNT; CDR2 reads YYREEE (reference sequence). V lost 4 bases to trimming and J lost 4 bases, with 9 bases between them. The CDR3 length is 13 residues. Here the CDR3 reads CASSRGQGNTIYF. The CDR3 DNA follows: TGTGCCAGCAGCCGCGGACAGGGAAACACCATATATTTT.

V is TRBV11-3 and J is TRBJ2-3; no reliable D call. Germline CDR1 is SGHNT and CDR2 is YENEEA. The V and J ends lost 5 bases and 0 bases respectively, with 12 bases between them. The length of the CDR3 is 15 residues. The CDR3 DNA sequence: TGTGCCAGCAGCCACGCCCTTACTAGCACAGATACGCAGTATTTT. Amino acids: CASSHALTSTDTQYF.

The chain has TRBV10-1 and TRBJ2-7, with 8 bases aligning to TRBD1. CDR1 and CDR2 from the germline V gene are WNHNN and SYGVQD (reference sequence). J gave up 5 bases and V 0 bases, and 9 bases lay outside the gene matches. The CDR3 runs to 16 residues. The CDR3 DNA reads as TGCGCCAGCAGTGAGTCGGCGACAGGGGTTAAGAACGAGCAGTACTTC. This encodes CASSESATGVKNEQYF.

The J gene is TRBJ2-7, the V gene TRBV7-8, with TRBD2 as a possible D gene (5 bases). V lost 6 bases, J lost 7 bases, and 13 bases lay in between. This CDR3 comprises 12 residues. The germline CDR1 and CDR2 sequences are SGHVS and FQNEAQ. The CDR3 protein is CASSWTSPEQYF. The CDR3 DNA sequence: TGTGCCAGCAGTTGGACTTCCCCGGAGCAGTACTTC.

The chain has TRBV30 and TRBJ1-5; 9 bases match TRBD1. The CDR3 loop spans 15 amino acids. The germline V gene has CDR1 GTSNPN and CDR2 SVGIG (reference sequence). The ends lost 4 bases at V and 4 bases at J; junction bases unmatched: 8. For the CDR3, the DNA is TGTGCCTGGACCTCGGGACAGGGCTGGAATCAGCCCCAGCATTTT. Its translation is CAWTSGQGWNQPQHF.

The J gene is TRBJ1-2, the V gene TRBV14, with 7 bases matching TRBD1. Germline values: CDR1 SGHDN, CDR2 FVKESK. V shed 1 base and J 5 bases; nucleotides not matched to a gene: 1. The CDR3 has 13 residues. CDR3 residues: CASSQGQGYGYTF. The CDR3, as DNA: TGTGCCAGCAGCCAAGGACAGGGATATGGCTACACCTTC.

CDR3 in DNA: TGTGCCAGCAGAAGAGGGCCAGATACGCAGTATTTT. It codes for CASRRGPDTQYF. The chain recombines TRBV6-6 with TRBJ2-3; D perhaps matches TRBD2 (5 bases). CDR3 length: 12 residues. V lost 6 bases and J lost 4, with 8 bases in between. CDR1 MNHNY and CDR2 SVGAGI come from the germline V gene (reference sequence).

This chain links TRBV10-3 with TRBJ2-3, with 8 bases fitting TRBD2. There are 15 residues in the CDR3. The V gene's germline CDR1 is ENHRY and CDR2 SYGVKD. V lost 4 bases and J lost 4; bases outside the gene matches: 7. For the CDR3, the DNA is TGTGCCATCAGTGCCCCGGGACTAGGGTCAGATACGCAGTATTTT. Translating gives CAISAPGLGSDTQYF.

V gene TRBV30 combines with J gene TRBJ2-6; D may be TRBD1 (5 bases). CDR1 and CDR2 from the germline V gene are GTSNPN and SVGIG (reference sequence). Trimming left V 4 bases short and J 10 bases short, with 11 bases between. There are 12 residues in the CDR3. This chain's CDR3 is CAWKGFSNVLTF. In nucleotides, the CDR3 is TGTGCCTGGAAGGGGTTTAGTAACGTCCTGACTTTC.

This chain links TRBV11-3 with TRBJ1-2; D call uncertain. V shed 5 bases and J shed 8 bases, with 15 bases lying between them. Per germline, CDR1 SGHNT and CDR2 YENEEA. CDR3 length: 13 residues. The CDR3 region is CASSLVSDGGYTF. In DNA form, the CDR3 reads TGTGCCAGCAGCCTGGTAAGCGATGGCGGCTACACCTTC.